This T cell receptor beta chain was documented in a study of blood T cell repertoires in COVID-19. Trimming removed 6 bases from V and 0 bases from J, with 9 bases in between. The germline V gene has CDR1 LNHDA and CDR2 SQIVND (reference sequence). The CDR3 runs to 13 residues. The data were produced by immunoSEQ multiplex PCR, yet TCRdb's version contains in-frame clones alone and is incomplete. The data show about 88,000 clones, approximately 88% seen once. This rearrangement joins TRBV19 to TRBJ2-7; the D gene is possibly TRBD1 (6 bases). The sequence was collected from a man older than 75 with acute or convalescent COVID-19. Sequenced material: peripheral blood. In DNA form, the CDR3 reads TGTGCCAGTAGGATGACAGGCTCCTACGAGCAGTACTTC. This gives the protein CASRMTGSYEQYF.